This entry lists 20 T cell receptor beta chains sequenced from one sample in a study of technical replicates of blood from four donors. Clones were sequenced by immunoSEQ multiplex PCR, and TCRdb holds only the in-frame ones, with some missing. The table shows roughly 72,000 clones, with 93% occurring only once. Material: T cells isolated from PBMCs. These receptor sequences come from a human donor in good health.

The chain carries TRBV11-2 and TRBJ1-1, with D unclear. The germline V gene encodes CDR1 SGHAT and CDR2 FQNNGV. The CDR3 has 17 amino acids. Between the trimmed V and J ends, which lost 2 bases and 2 bases, there was a span of 18 bases. CDR3 amino acids: CASSLYPGWEFNTEAFF. CDR3 in DNA: TGTGCCAGCAGCTTATATCCTGGGTGGGAGTTTAACACTGAAGCTTTCTTT.

The genes are TRBV28 and TRBJ2-7; possibly TRBD1 for D (6 bases). V dropped 7 bases and J dropped 3 bases, with 13 bases sitting between them. Per the germline V gene, CDR1 is MDHEN and CDR2 is SYDVKM. The CDR3 has 13 residues. The CDR3 coding sequence is TGTGCCAGCAAGGTCTACAGGGACTACGAGCAGTACTTC. Its translation is CASKVYRDYEQYF.

This chain connects TRBV6-1 to TRBJ1-3; tentative D call: TRBD1 (5 bases). Deletions cut 2 bases from V and 2 bases from J, with 7 bases between. The V gene's germline CDR1 is MNHNS and CDR2 SASEGT. This CDR3 comprises 14 residues. The CDR3 region has the DNA TGTGCCAGCAGTGAATTAGGGGCTGGAAACACCATATATTTT. It specifies CASSELGAGNTIYF.

The chain has TRBV27 and TRBJ2-1; D is undetermined. There are 12 residues in the CDR3. Germline V lookup: CDR1 MNHEY, CDR2 SMNVEV (reference sequence). V lost 4 bases to trimming and J lost 12 bases, with 13 bases between them. This CDR3 reads CASSSPVYGQFF. The CDR3 DNA sequence: TGTGCCAGCAGTTCCCCCGTTTACGGGCAGTTCTTC.

The genes are TRBV5-4 and TRBJ2-2; D gene unclear. V lost 1 base and J 1 base, leaving 8 bases between the germline ends. Germline V lookup: CDR1 SGHNT, CDR2 YYREEE (reference sequence). The CDR3 is 15 amino acids. Written as DNA, the CDR3 is TGTGCCAGCAGCTTGAGGTCAGGGAACACCGGGGAGCTGTTTTTT. It codes for CASSLRSGNTGELFF.

The V call is TRBV19, the J call TRBJ1-5; D is perhaps TRBD1 (5 bases). Germline V gene data show CDR1 as LNHDA and CDR2 as SQIVND (reference sequence). The CDR3 totals 13 residues. V was shortened by 8 bases and J by 4 bases, with 12 bases between the two germline ends. The CDR3 nucleotides read TGTGCCAGTGATATGGGGGGGAATCAGCCCCAGCATTTT. It codes for CASDMGGNQPQHF.

The chain employs TRBV10-3 and TRBJ2-2; TRBD1 aligns across 11 bases. The CDR3 consists of 15 residues. Germline V lookup: CDR1 ENHRY, CDR2 SYGVKD. V gave up 6 bases and J gave up 6 bases; unmatched junction bases: 6. The CDR3 bases are TGTGCCATCAGCCCCGGGACAGGGGGAGCCGGGGAGCTGTTTTTT. It codes for CAISPGTGGAGELFF.

The chain recombines TRBV27 with TRBJ1-1; possibly TRBD1 for D (5 bases). Trimming pared 8 bases from V and 11 bases from J, leaving 15 bases between. The CDR3 sequence is 11 residues long. The germline CDR1 and CDR2 sequences are MNHEY and SMNVEV (reference sequence). The CDR3 loop reads CASGSGGWAFF. The CDR3 DNA reads TGTGCCAGCGGGTCGGGGGGATGGGCTTTCTTT.

The chain couples TRBV4-1 to TRBJ2-5, with a possible D match to TRBD1 (6 bases). CDR1 is MGHRA, CDR2 YSYEKL, per germline. The CDR3 runs 13 residues. Trimming stripped 4 bases from V and 4 bases from J, with 10 bases between. The CDR3 loop is CASSPTGRETQYF. As DNA, the CDR3 is TGCGCCAGCAGCCCCACAGGGAGAGAGACCCAGTACTTC.

V gene TRBV29-1 combines with J gene TRBJ2-5; a possible D gene is TRBD2 (5 bases). Trimming took off 7 bases at V and 5 bases at J, with 17 bases between the two ends. The CDR3 is 13 residues long. Per germline, CDR1 SQVTM and CDR2 ANQGSEA. CDR3 sequence reads: CSGCYEGPETQYF. CDR3 sequence (DNA): TGCAGCGGCTGTTATGAGGGTCCCGAGACCCAGTACTTC.

This chain connects TRBV5-1 to TRBJ2-7; no clear D gene. Trimming took 2 bases from V and 0 from J, leaving 3 bases between them. The CDR3 consists of 12 residues. The germline gives CDR1 SGHRS, CDR2 YFSETQ. The CDR3 DNA reads as TGCGCCAGCAGCTTCAGCTCCTACGAGCAGTACTTC. As protein: CASSFSSYEQYF.

This chain joins TRBV28 and TRBJ2-1, with D unresolved. The CDR3 spans 11 residues. V dropped 6 bases and J dropped 6 bases, with 6 bases sitting between them. Per the germline V gene, CDR1 is MDHEN and CDR2 is SYDVKM. The CDR3 loop reads CASSGPNEQFF. The CDR3, as DNA: TGTGCCAGCAGCGGTCCCAATGAGCAGTTCTTC.

The rearrangement links TRBV10-1 to TRBJ1-1; 9 bases match TRBD1. With V trimmed by 6 bases and J by 3 bases, 11 bases remained unmatched. The V gene's germline CDR1 is WNHNN and CDR2 SYGVQD (reference sequence). The CDR3 extends over 16 amino acids. In DNA, the CDR3 is TGCGCCAGCAGCCGGGGACAGGGTAGTGAAGACACTGAAGCTTTCTTT. It encodes CASSRGQGSEDTEAFF.

This chain uses TRBV13 with TRBJ2-1, with D possibly being TRBD2 (6 bases). Germline V gives CDR1 PRHDT, CDR2 FYEKMQ (reference sequence). The CDR3 runs to 15 residues. The V and J ends lost 2 bases and 7 bases respectively, with 15 bases between them. In DNA, the CDR3 is TGTGCCAGCAGCTTAAGGCGGGGCGTCAGGAATGAGCAGTTCTTC. It is translated as CASSLRRGVRNEQFF.

Only one count was recorded for this clone. This chain joins TRBV30 and TRBJ1-3; 10 nucleotides agree with TRBD1. Germline values: CDR1 GTSNPN, CDR2 SVGIG (reference sequence). J was trimmed by 0 bases and V by 6 bases; bases with no gene match: 5. CDR3 length: 15 residues. In nucleotides, the CDR3 is TGTGCCTGCCGTCGGACAGGGGGCTCTGGAAACACCATATATTTT. Translated: CACRRTGGSGNTIYF.

The CDR3 DNA reads TGTGCCTGGGTGGACAGCCTATATGGCTACACCTTC. It yields the protein CAWVDSLYGYTF. This chain joins TRBV30 and TRBJ1-2, with D perhaps matching TRBD1 (6 bases). The CDR3 has 12 amino acids. V was shortened by 5 bases and J by 5 bases, with 12 bases between the two germline ends. The germline V gene has CDR1 GTSNPN and CDR2 SVGIG (reference sequence).

This chain joins TRBV5-4 and TRBJ2-7; 12 bases match TRBD2. Germline trimming cut 3 bases from V and 3 bases from J; bases unmatched to any gene: 7. Germline values: CDR1 SGHNT, CDR2 YYREEE (reference sequence). The CDR3 spans 16 residues. The DNA for the CDR3 is TGTGCCAGCAGCTATAGACTAGCGGGAGTCAGCTACGAGCAGTACTTC. Protein product: CASSYRLAGVSYEQYF.

The V call is TRBV18, the J call TRBJ1-2; tentative D call: TRBD1 (6 bases). Germline assignment: CDR1 KGHSH and CDR2 LQKENI. The V end lost 3 bases, the J end lost 5 bases, and 13 bases lay between the germline ends. This CDR3 has 14 amino acids. The CDR3 reads CASSPLGQSYGYTF. As DNA, the CDR3 is TGTGCCAGCTCACCCCTCGGACAGAGTTATGGCTACACCTTC.

The table lists this clone with a count of one. V gene TRBV7-2 combines with J gene TRBJ2-3; possible D gene TRBD2, 5 bases. CDR1 SGHTA and CDR2 FQGNSA come from the germline V gene. With 4 bases removed from V and 2 bases from J, the gap between germline ends came to 10 bases. This CDR3 comprises 14 residues. The CDR3 region is CASSWGAVTDTQYF. In DNA form, the CDR3 reads TGTGCCAGCAGCTGGGGAGCGGTCACAGATACGCAGTATTTT.

In its sample, this clone was seen once. This chain links TRBV2 with TRBJ1-5, with 12 bases identical to TRBD1. This CDR3 has 15 residues. V was pared by 7 bases and J by 9 bases, with 10 bases of the junction left unmatched. CDR1 and CDR2 (germline): SNHLY, FYNNEI. The CDR3 loop reads CASNDGTGGGRPQHF. In DNA, the CDR3 is TGTGCCAGCAACGACGGGACAGGGGGCGGTAGGCCCCAGCATTTT.